The rows below give T cell receptor beta chains drawn from one sample of a study of OX40 agonist ivuxolimab in advanced cancers. Using immunoSEQ multiplex PCR, the repertoire was profiled, and TCRdb retains in-frame clones only, with some absent. The sample has about 90,000 clones; approximately 90% are singletons. The material was CD4+ or CD8+ T cells sorted from blood, obtained in a trial of the OX40 agonist ivuxolimab. Receptors originate from an adult with an advanced solid tumor such as melanoma, head and neck, liver or kidney cancer. Each CDR3 is given with its conserved first and last residue. The order of the fields is V gene, clone size, J gene, D gene, CDR3 DNA, CDR3 protein. The D gene is left open where the match is weak. Size values are once, few and many counts, or a class for expanded clones, and some rows have none.

TRBV28	-	TRBJ1-5	-	TGTGCCAGCAGTCCCGCTGGAGGGGGTCATCAGCCCCAGCATTTT	CASSPAGGGHQPQHF
TRBV7-9	few	TRBJ2-2	-	TGTGCCAGCAGCTTCGTGGTCGGTGCCGGGGAGCTGTTTTTT	CASSFVVGAGELFF
TRBV6-5	-	TRBJ2-1	TRBD2	TGTGCCAGCAGTTGGACTAGCGGGAATAACAATGAGCAGTTCTTC	CASSWTSGNNNEQFF
TRBV4-2	-	TRBJ1-3	-	TGTGCCAGCAGCCAACAGGGGCAAGGAAACACCATATATTTT	CASSQQGQGNTIYF
TRBV6-6	-	TRBJ2-1	TRBD1	TGTGCCAGCAGTGACTCGACAGGGGCCGATGAGCAGTTCTTC	CASSDSTGADEQFF
TRBV9	-	TRBJ2-3	TRBD2	TGTGCCAGCAGCGTAGCTGCGGGAGGGTTCACAGATACGCAGTATTTT	CASSVAAGGFTDTQYF
TRBV7-7	-	TRBJ2-5	-	TGTGCTAGCAGCTTAGGGGGGGGAGAGACCCAGTACTTC	CASSLGGGETQYF
TRBV4-1	-	TRBJ1-4	TRBD1	TGCGCCAGCAGCCAAGCAGGGGGCAGTTCGGAAAAACTGTTTTTT	CASSQAGGSSEKLFF
TRBV6-5	-	TRBJ1-1	TRBD1	TGTGCCAGCAGTTACCCCGGACAGGGCGAAGCTTTCTTT	CASSYPGQGEAFF
TRBV27	-	TRBJ2-3	-	TGTGCCAGCAGTTATATGGGGGGCTTAGATACGCAGTATTTT	CASSYMGGLDTQYF
TRBV9	-	TRBJ2-1	-	TGTGCCAGCAGCGGGAAGTCCTACAATGAGCAGTTCTTC	CASSGKSYNEQFF
TRBV5-1	-	TRBJ1-6	-	TGCGCCAGCAGCTTGGAGAAAAGCTCCTATAATTCACCCCTCCACTTT	CASSLEKSSYNSPLHF
TRBV6-5	-	TRBJ2-3	-	TGTGCCAGCAGTTCGGCGGTCACAGATACGCAGTATTTT	CASSSAVTDTQYF
TRBV29-1	-	TRBJ1-2	-	TGCAGTGACTCGCCGGGGGCTGGCTACACCTTC	CSDSPGAGYTF
TRBV4-1	-	TRBJ2-3	-	TGCGCCAGCAGCCAAGACCTGAGTAGCACAGATACGCAGTATTTT	CASSQDLSSTDTQYF
TRBV6-6	-	TRBJ2-1	TRBD2	TGTGCCAGCAGTTACGGCGGGAGCAGGTGGAATGAGCAGTTCTTC	CASSYGGSRWNEQFF
TRBV5-1	-	TRBJ1-1	TRBD1	TGCGCCAGCAGCTTCACGGGACAGGGGGACACTGAAGCTTTCTTT	CASSFTGQGDTEAFF
TRBV5-8	once	TRBJ1-6	TRBD1	TGTGCCAGCAGCTTGGGGGACAGTCCCAATTCACCCCTCCACTTT	CASSLGDSPNSPLHF
TRBV29-1	-	TRBJ2-3	TRBD2	TGCAGCGTTGGTACTAGCGCTACGAGCACAGATACGCAGTATTTT	CSVGTSATSTDTQYF
TRBV19	-	TRBJ2-2	TRBD2	TGTGCCAGTAGTAACCAGCGGGGTAACACCGGGGAGCTGTTTTTT	CASSNQRGNTGELFF